This TCR beta chain comes out of a study of blood T cell repertoires in COVID-19. The length of the CDR3 is 16 residues. The germline gives CDR1 SEHNR, CDR2 FQNEAQ (reference sequence). With 5 bases removed from V and 3 bases from J, the gap between germline ends came to 19 bases. Clinical history reported by participants formed the basis on which cohorts were assigned. Recovery meant two consecutive negative NP/OP PCR tests, professional clearance, or resolved symptoms. This clone was picked up one time. Original handling: Counts of nucleated cells, estimated from reference gene primer amplification, were obtained. The data were produced by immunoSEQ multiplex PCR, yet TCRdb's version contains in-frame clones alone and is incomplete. Clonal size and the V and J genes are those of that table, whereas D and trimming came from the DNA. The sample lists a few hundred thousand clones, 89% seen once, with around a tenth in the top ten.

Sample: PBMCs or T cells enriched from blood (not recorded which). The receptor comes from a middle-aged woman who had recovered from COVID-19. V and J are TRBV7-9 and TRBJ1-1, with D possibly matching TRBD1 (5 bases). This chain's CDR3 is CASSLDRAGIDTEAFF. The DNA of the CDR3 is TGTGCCAGCAGCCTAGATAGGGCAGGGATCGACACTGAAGCTTTCTTT.